Listed here is a single T cell receptor beta chain. The antigen is not known. Looked up from germline, CDR1 is SEHNR and CDR2 is FQNEAQ (reference sequence). Trimming took 5 bases from V and 16 from J; bases not matched to a gene: 7. The CDR3 loop spans 12 amino acids. Here immunoSEQ multiplex PCR was the method, and the copy in TCRdb shows in-frame clones only, minus some. The data hold around 150,000 clones, with approximately 82% observed a single time. The data belong to a study of cytomegalovirus exposure and HLA in healthy donors. Study results and caveats: It was found in a later analysis that first-cohort TCR clusters tended to co-occur in the 120 validation repertoires. Most TCR sequences proved rare, with some public TCRs found in many donors. The study flagged about 150 TCR beta chains as cytomegalovirus-associated. Under in vitro conditions, a few CMV-associated chains were confirmed as specific for CMV antigens.

The chain links TRBV7-9 to TRBJ1-6, with 8 bases that match TRBD1. The sequencing input was PBMCs. The TCR originated in a young man in good health and CMV-seropositive. The CDR3 spells CASSTSRDRLHF. DNA for the CDR3: TGTGCCAGCAGCACGAGCCGGGACAGGCTCCACTTT.